Presented here are 3 T cell receptor beta chains from one specimen sequenced in a study of shared clonotypes between healthy human individuals (TCRdb year 2020). CD8 naive samples were obtained by positive selection for CCR7 among CD45RO-negative cells, yielding a CD45RA+CCR7+ population from which TemRA cells were excluded. The library relied on the immunoSEQ multiplex PCR assay. TCRdb took this table from immuneACCESS and kept in-frame rearrangements with V and J called. Such tables lack part of the clones; where checked against another copy, unresolved V genes explain under half of the gap, and the rest is unexplained. This sample comprises around 2,000,000 clones, about 95% of them detected only once. The ten largest account for about 1.1% of the sample. The sample consisted of naive CD8+ T cells sorted from blood. Per the publication, the cell subset or site label means: CD45RA+CCR7+. Receptor source: a man in his late teens or twenties in good health.

This chain joins TRBV27 and TRBJ1-2; weak D call: TRBD1 (5 bases). Germline assignment: CDR1 MNHEY and CDR2 SMNVEV (reference sequence). The CDR3 runs 13 residues. V lost 2 bases and J lost 7, with 11 bases in between. The CDR3 DNA follows: TGTGCCAGCAGTTTAAGTCCGACAGTTGGCTACACCTTC. It translates to CASSLSPTVGYTF.

This clone was seen only once. The J gene is TRBJ1-1, the V gene TRBV11-2; D gene ambiguous. The CDR3 length is 13 residues. Trimming removed 3 bases at V and 0 bases at J, with 5 bases between. Germline V gene sequence: CDR1 SGHAT, CDR2 FQNNGV. CDR3 coding DNA: TGTGCCAGCAGCTTGCATATGAACACTGAAGCTTTCTTT. It specifies CASSLHMNTEAFF.

As for this clone: Other DNA sequences of this sample code for an identical CDR3. This chain connects TRBV7-9 to TRBJ2-7; no clear D gene. V was clipped by 5 bases and J by 2 bases, with 7 bases between them. This CDR3 region has 12 residues. In germline, CDR1 is SEHNR, CDR2 FQNEAQ (reference sequence). CDR3 sequence reads: CASSPTPYEQYF. The CDR3 DNA reads TGTGCCAGCAGCCCGACCCCCTACGAGCAGTACTTC.